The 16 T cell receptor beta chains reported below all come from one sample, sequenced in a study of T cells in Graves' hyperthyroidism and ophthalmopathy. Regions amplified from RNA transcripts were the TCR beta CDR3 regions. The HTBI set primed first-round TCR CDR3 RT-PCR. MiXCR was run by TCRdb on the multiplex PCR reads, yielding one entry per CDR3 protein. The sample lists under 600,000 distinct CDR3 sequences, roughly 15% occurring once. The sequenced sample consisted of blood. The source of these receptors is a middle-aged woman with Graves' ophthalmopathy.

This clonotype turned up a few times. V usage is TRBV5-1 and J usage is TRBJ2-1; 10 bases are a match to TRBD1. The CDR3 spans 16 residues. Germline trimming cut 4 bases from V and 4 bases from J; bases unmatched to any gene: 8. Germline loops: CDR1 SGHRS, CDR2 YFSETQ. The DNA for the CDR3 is TGCGCCAGCAGCAGGCCGGACAGGGGGGAGTACAATGAGCAGTTCTTC. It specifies CASSRPDRGEYNEQFF.

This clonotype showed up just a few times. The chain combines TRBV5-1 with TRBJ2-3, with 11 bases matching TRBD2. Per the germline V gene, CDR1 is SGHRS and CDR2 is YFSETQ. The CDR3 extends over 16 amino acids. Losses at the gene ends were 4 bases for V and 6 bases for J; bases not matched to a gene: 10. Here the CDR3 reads CASSPPSGGRGDTQYF. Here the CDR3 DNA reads TGCGCCAGCAGCCCCCCTAGCGGGGGGCGGGGGGATACGCAGTATTTT.

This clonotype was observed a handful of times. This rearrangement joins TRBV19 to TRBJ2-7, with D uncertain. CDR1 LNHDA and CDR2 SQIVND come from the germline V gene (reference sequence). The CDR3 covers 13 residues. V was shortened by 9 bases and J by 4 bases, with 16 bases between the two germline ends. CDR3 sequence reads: CASASQDEYEQYF. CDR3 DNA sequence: TGTGCCAGCGCCTCGCAGGACGAATACGAGCAGTACTTC.

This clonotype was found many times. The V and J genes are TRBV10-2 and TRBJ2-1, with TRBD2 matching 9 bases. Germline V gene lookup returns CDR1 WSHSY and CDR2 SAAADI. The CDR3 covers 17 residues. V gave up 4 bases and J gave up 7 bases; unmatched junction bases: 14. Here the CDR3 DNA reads TGCGCCAGCAGTGCAGCTAGCGGGGTTTCACCGGGGAATGAGCAGTTCTTC. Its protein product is CASSAASGVSPGNEQFF.

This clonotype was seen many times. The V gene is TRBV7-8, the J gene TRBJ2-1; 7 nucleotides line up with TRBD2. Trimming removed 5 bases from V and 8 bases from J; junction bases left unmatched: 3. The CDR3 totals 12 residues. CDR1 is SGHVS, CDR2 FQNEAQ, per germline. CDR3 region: CASSPGLHEQFF. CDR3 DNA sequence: TGTGCCAGCAGCCCGGGACTACATGAGCAGTTCTTC.

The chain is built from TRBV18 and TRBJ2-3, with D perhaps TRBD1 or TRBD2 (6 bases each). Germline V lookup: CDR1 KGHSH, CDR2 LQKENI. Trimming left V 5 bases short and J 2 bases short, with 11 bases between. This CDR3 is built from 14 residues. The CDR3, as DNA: TGTGCCAGCTCATACGGGGGCCTCACAGATACGCAGTATTTT. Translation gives CASSYGGLTDTQYF. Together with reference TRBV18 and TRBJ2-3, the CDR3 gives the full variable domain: NAGVMQNPRHLVRRRGQEARLRCSPMKGHSHVYWYRQLPEEGLKFMVYLQKENIIDESGMPKERFSAEFPKEGPSILRIQQVVRGDSAAYFCASSYGGLTDTQYFGPGTRLTVL.

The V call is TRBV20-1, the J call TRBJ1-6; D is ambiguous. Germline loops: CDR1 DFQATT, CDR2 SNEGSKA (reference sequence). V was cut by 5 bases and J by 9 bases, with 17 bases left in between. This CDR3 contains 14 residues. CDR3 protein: CSAFRAIDGSPLHF. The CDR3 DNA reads TGCAGTGCTTTCCGGGCGATCGATGGTTCACCCCTCCACTTT.

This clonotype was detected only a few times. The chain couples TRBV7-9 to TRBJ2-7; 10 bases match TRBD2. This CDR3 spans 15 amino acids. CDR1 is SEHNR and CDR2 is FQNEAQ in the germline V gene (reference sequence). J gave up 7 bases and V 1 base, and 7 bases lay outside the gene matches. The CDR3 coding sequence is TGTGCCAGCAGCTTAGGGACTAGCGGAAATGGGGAGCAGTACTTC. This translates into CASSLGTSGNGEQYF.

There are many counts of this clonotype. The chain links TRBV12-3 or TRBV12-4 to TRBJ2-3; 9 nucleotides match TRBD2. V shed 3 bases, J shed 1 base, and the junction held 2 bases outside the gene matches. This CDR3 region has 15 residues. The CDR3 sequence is CASSLGGRGTDTQYF. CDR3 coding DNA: TGTGCCAGCAGTTTGGGCGGGAGGGGCACAGATACGCAGTATTTT.

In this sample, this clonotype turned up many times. CDR3 nucleotide sequence: TGTGCCAGCAGTGTTGGACTAGCGGGAGTTGACGAGCAGTACTTC. Translation gives CASSVGLAGVDEQYF. This chain connects TRBV6-1 to TRBJ2-7; TRBD2 agrees at 13 bases. After removal of 4 bases from V and 5 bases from J, the junction contained 5 bases not matched to a gene. The CDR3 runs to 15 residues. CDR1 and CDR2 from the germline V gene are MNHNS and SASEGT.

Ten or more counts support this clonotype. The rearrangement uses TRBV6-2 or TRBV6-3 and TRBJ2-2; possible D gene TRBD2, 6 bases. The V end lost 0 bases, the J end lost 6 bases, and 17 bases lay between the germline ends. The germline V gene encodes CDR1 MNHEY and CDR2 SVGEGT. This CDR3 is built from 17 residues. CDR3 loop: CASSYSTTRPSPGELFF. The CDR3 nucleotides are TGTGCCAGCAGTTACTCGACGACTAGACCCTCCCCCGGGGAGCTGTTTTTT.

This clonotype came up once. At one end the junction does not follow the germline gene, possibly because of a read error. The CDR3 DNA sequence: TGTGCCCGGGATACCACTGAAGCTTTCTTT. This encodes CARDTTEAFF. The gene calls are TRBV5-1 and TRBJ1-1; D unresolved. CDR3 length: 10 residues. Germline-derived CDR1 and CDR2 are SGHRS and YFSETQ. The variable domain in full, with the rest retrieved from reference TRBV5-1 and TRBJ1-1, is KAGVTQTPRYLIKTRGQQVTLSCSPISGHRSVSWYQQTPGQGLQFLFEYFSETQRNKGNFPGRFSGRQFSNSRSEMNVSTLELGDSALYLCARDTTEAFFGQGTRLTVV.

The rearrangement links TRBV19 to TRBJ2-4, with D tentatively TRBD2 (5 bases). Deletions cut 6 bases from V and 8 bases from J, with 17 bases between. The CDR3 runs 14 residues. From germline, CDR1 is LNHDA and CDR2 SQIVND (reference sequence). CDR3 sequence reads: CASSPSPGFDIQYF. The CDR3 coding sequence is TGTGCCAGTAGCCCGAGCCCGGGGTTCGACATTCAGTACTTC.

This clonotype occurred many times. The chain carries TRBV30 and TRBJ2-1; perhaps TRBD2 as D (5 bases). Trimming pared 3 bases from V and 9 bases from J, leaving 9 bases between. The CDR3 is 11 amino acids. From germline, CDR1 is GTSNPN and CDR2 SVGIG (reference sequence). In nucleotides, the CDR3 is TGTGCCTGGAGCGGGAATATTGAGCAGTTCTTC. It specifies CAWSGNIEQFF.

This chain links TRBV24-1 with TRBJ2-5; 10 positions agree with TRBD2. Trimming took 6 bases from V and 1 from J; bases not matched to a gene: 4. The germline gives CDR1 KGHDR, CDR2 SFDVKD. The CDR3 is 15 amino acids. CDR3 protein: CATSPTSGAQETQYF. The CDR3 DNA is TGTGCCACCAGTCCCACTAGCGGGGCCCAAGAGACCCAGTACTTC.

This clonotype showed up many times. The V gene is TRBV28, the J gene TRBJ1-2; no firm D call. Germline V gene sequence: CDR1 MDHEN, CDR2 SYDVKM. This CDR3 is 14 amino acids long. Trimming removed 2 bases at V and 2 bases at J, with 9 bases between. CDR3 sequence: CASSLPWQNYGYTF. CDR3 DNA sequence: TGTGCCAGCAGTTTACCTTGGCAGAACTATGGCTACACCTTC.